What follows describes a single T cell receptor beta chain. The target of this receptor is not known. Base qualities are not at hand, and no much larger clone is one base apart. Magnetically isolated CD3+ T cells were stimulated approximately 1.4 hours with PMA and ionomycin, then labeled by IL-17A and IFNgamma cytokine secretion assays. Synovial fluid effusions were aspirated from the actively inflamed joints of patients with psoriatic arthritis. For each patient, synovial fluid served as the source from which three memory CD8+ T cell populations were isolated by sorting: Tc1 cells (IL-17A-IFNgamma+), Tc17 cells (IL-17A+) and the bulk memory fraction, allowing their TCR repertoires to be compared. The psoriatic arthritis patients fulfilled the Classification of Psoriatic Arthritis Study Group (CASPAR) criteria. Cytokine-secreting cells were counterstained with viability dye and anti-CD3, CD8, CD14 and CD4 antibodies and sorted on a BD FACSAria. In a few patients with psoriatic arthritis, sorted CD8+ T cell subsets from synovial fluid were put through TCRbeta sequencing. Synovial fluid mononuclear cells were isolated with Lymphoprep and cryopreserved in liquid nitrogen before use. Cryopreservation medium contained approximately 50% fetal calf serum and about 10% dimethyl sulfoxide.

DNA was extracted (Qiagen), and TCRbeta V-D-J rearrangements were subjected to bias-controlled amplification followed by high-throughput sequencing (immunoSEQ; Adaptive Biotech). On the authors' methods: Productive sequences were analyzed at sequence level using the immunoSEQ Analyzer platform. Clonality was calculated as 1 minus Pielou's evenness, with values from 0 (highly polyclonal) to 1 (monoclonal). How much repertoires overlapped between subsets was quantified with the Morisita index, which goes from 0 (no similarity) to 1 (complete similarity). TCRdb took this table from immuneACCESS and kept in-frame rearrangements with V and J called. Such tables lack part of the clones; where checked against another copy, unresolved V genes explain under half of the gap, and the rest is unexplained. V, J and clone size reflect that table, while D and trimming were determined from the DNA. In all, the sample holds 1,000 to 1,500 clones, and 71% of those were seen once. The ten top clones hold 13% to 15% of the sample.

These data come from a study of IL-17A CD8 T cells in psoriatic arthritis synovium. Regarding the complete study: The study was designed to define the phenotype, molecular profile and function of synovial IL-17A+CD8+ T cells in the pathogenesis of psoriatic arthritis. Points the paper makes about the study in general: TCRbeta sequencing showed synovial Tc17 cells were polyclonal in psoriatic arthritis (median clonality about 0.081). Only three patients were included in the TCR sequencing, a limited sample size that the authors acknowledged. In a couple of patients, many Tc17 clones were shared with the synovial Tc1 population, giving Morisita overlap indices above 0.75. Because no psoriatic arthritis synovial tissue samples were available, cells were taken from synovial fluid instead of synovial tissue. Although over 4% of the repertoire was occupied by some individual clones, most synovial CD8+ subsets remained polyclonal.

The source material was IL-17A+ (IFN-gamma+/-) memory CD8+ T cells from synovial fluid. Sample cell subset or site, as interpreted from the label and publication: IL-17A+IFNgamma+/- memory CD8+ (Tc17) cells. The clonotype was recovered from a human donor with psoriatic arthritis.

The nucleotides are TGTGCCAGCAGTGAATTCCCGGGATTCTATAATTCACCCCTCCACTTT. This encodes CASSEFPGFYNSPLHF. The chain couples TRBV6-1 to TRBJ1-6; the D gene cannot be named for sure. The CDR3 runs 16 amino acids, cysteine and phenylalanine included. Of the read, only the CDR3 DNA is kept; its 48 bases are in frame from base 1. V and J are truncated by 2 bases and 3 bases respectively, leaving an intervening sequence of 11 bases. The germline V gene yields MNHNS for CDR1 and SASEGT for CDR2.